The clone carrying this T cell receptor beta chain has more than one count but fewer than ten. The antigen is not known. Trimming removed 3 bases from V and 3 bases from J, with 3 bases in between. This CDR3 is 11 amino acids long. The germline V gene has CDR1 LGHDT and CDR2 YNNKEL (reference sequence). These data come from a study of human T cells and chemical hapten exposure. Overall study context: 0.01% DPC was applied to the upper back in patch tests, which were read at 6 days.

Unique molecular identifiers were affixed to discrete cDNA molecules within the library. TCRdb called the RACE reads again in MiXCR, with one record for every CDR3 protein. The sample includes about 120,000 distinct CDR3 sequences, around 10% of them seen just once. As for time point: patch test 1, 2 weeks after DPC sensitization. The treatment: therapeutic diphenylcyclopropenone sensitization with weekly scalp DPC. The study, taken as a whole, reports: Sensitization with DPC brought no change to TCRs above 1 in 1000 in frequency.

The material sequenced was whole blood, taken in connection with sensitization to the hapten diphenylcyclopropenone (DPC). V usage is TRBV3-1 and J usage is TRBJ2-7; D is unclear. The sequence derives from a woman aged 50 to 65 with alopecia areata. Some clones in this sample may be carry-over from other donors' samples. The CDR3 sequence is CASSHRYEQYF. For the CDR3, the DNA is TGTGCCAGCAGCCACCGCTACGAGCAGTACTTC.